Described below is a single T cell receptor (beta chain) sequence and its context. This sample is part of a study of blood T cell repertoires in COVID-19. The assay was immunoSEQ multiplex PCR, and TCRdb's table has in-frame clones only and misses some. This sample has approximately 210,000 clones; roughly nine tenths occur once, and the top ten carry 6.5% to 9%. The CDR3 spans 13 residues. Trimming removed 3 bases at V and 7 bases at J, with 12 bases between. V is TRBV12-3 or TRBV12-4 and J is TRBJ1-1, with D tentatively TRBD1 (6 bases). The specimen was PBMCs or T cells enriched from blood (not recorded which). This receptor was identified in a woman aged 18-29 years who had recovered from COVID-19. The CDR3 reads CASSLWGQGEAFF. The CDR3 DNA sequence: TGTGCCAGCAGTTTGTGGGGGCAAGGTGAAGCTTTCTTT.